The TCR beta chain under discussion was sequenced for a study of STAT5B mutations in CD4+ large granular lymphocyte leukemia. Clones were read by immunoSEQ multiplex PCR, and TCRdb kept only the in-frame ones, dropping some. The sample includes about 32,000 clones, around 66% of them seen just once. The CDR3 extends over 18 amino acids. Germline lookup yields CDR1 MGHRA and CDR2 YSYEKL. Trimming stripped 3 bases from V and 1 base from J, with 22 bases between. Sequencing input: CD4+ T cells from blood buffy coats. The chain uses TRBV4-1 and TRBJ2-7; possible D gene TRBD2, 7 bases. This clonotype was sampled from a human donor in good health. This CDR3 reads CASSHDSGTKTGSYEQYF. In DNA form, the CDR3 reads TGCGCCAGCAGCCACGACTCCGGGACTAAAACAGGGTCCTACGAGCAGTACTTC.